These 24 T cell receptor beta chains were sequenced from one sample in a study of cytomegalovirus exposure and HLA in healthy donors. Clones were sequenced by immunoSEQ multiplex PCR, and TCRdb holds only the in-frame ones, with some missing. The sample holds a few hundred thousand clones, around 88% seen once. Sequenced input: PBMCs. The origin of the receptors is a woman under 30 in good health and CMV-seronegative.

V usage is TRBV5-8 and J usage is TRBJ1-1; 8 bases line up with TRBD1. Trimming took 4 bases from V and 5 from J; bases not matched to a gene: 16. Per the germline V gene, CDR1 is SGHTS and CDR2 is YDEGEE. CDR3 length: 17 residues. As DNA, the CDR3 is TGTGCCAGCAGCACACGTTCGTGGACAGGGAGGATTACTGAAGCTTTCTTT. Its protein is CASSTRSWTGRITEAFF.

The chain uses TRBV29-1 and TRBJ2-7; no clear D gene. The CDR3 sequence is 11 residues long. The germline gives CDR1 SQVTM, CDR2 ANQGSEA. Trimming stripped 5 bases from V and 0 bases from J, with 5 bases between. The CDR3: CSVFSSYEQYF. The DNA of the CDR3 is TGCAGCGTTTTTAGCTCCTACGAGCAGTACTTC.

The chain is built from TRBV19 and TRBJ2-1; tentatively, D is TRBD2 (6 bases). CDR1 and CDR2 from the germline V gene are LNHDA and SQIVND (reference sequence). This CDR3 region has 17 residues. With 3 bases removed from V and 0 bases from J, the gap between germline ends came to 15 bases. Written as DNA, the CDR3 is TGTGCCAGTAGTATCACCCTTAGCGGTAGCTCCTACAATGAGCAGTTCTTC. This sequence encodes CASSITLSGSSYNEQFF.

A note on this clone: A junction end diverges from the germline sequence, so it may reflect a read error. V and J are TRBV28 and TRBJ1-1; unclear D gene. The CDR3 is made up of 12 amino acids. Germline CDR1 reads MDHEN; CDR2 reads SYDVKM. The CDR3 sequence is CASSSGNTKAFF. The DNA for the CDR3 is TGTGCCAGCAGTTCCGGGAACACTAAAGCTTTCTTT.

This clone came up a few times. The chain joins TRBV28 to TRBJ1-2; unclear D gene. This CDR3 comprises 14 residues. The V end lost 2 bases, the J end lost 0 bases, and 7 bases lay between the germline ends. Germline assignment: CDR1 MDHEN and CDR2 SYDVKM. The CDR3 loop reads CASSLQATNYGYTF. The CDR3 DNA reads as TGTGCCAGCAGTTTACAGGCGACTAACTATGGCTACACCTTC.

This sequence joins TRBV14 and TRBJ1-2, with D perhaps matching TRBD1 (6 bases). Germline lookup yields CDR1 SGHDN and CDR2 FVKESK. V was clipped by 5 bases and J by 3 bases, with 13 bases between them. The CDR3 extends over 14 amino acids. The CDR3 spells CASSSSQGHYGYTF. The CDR3 DNA reads as TGTGCCAGCAGCTCGTCACAGGGACACTATGGCTACACCTTC. Full variable domain (remainder filled in from reference TRBV14 and TRBJ1-2): EAGVTQFPSHSVIEKGQTVTLRCDPISGHDNLYWYRRVMGKEIKFLLHFVKESKQDESGMPNNRFLAERTGGTYSTLKVQPAELEDSGVYFCASSSSQGHYGYTFGSGTRLTVV.

Comments on this clone: Other DNA sequences in the same sample also yield this CDR3. The chain combines TRBV20-1 with TRBJ2-7; D gene unclear. The CDR3 extends over 11 amino acids. V was cut by 1 base and J by 2 bases, with 3 bases left in between. Looked up from germline, CDR1 is DFQATT and CDR2 is SNEGSKA (reference sequence). CDR3: CSARAAYEQYF. The CDR3 bases are TGCAGTGCTAGAGCAGCCTACGAGCAGTACTTC.

The chain employs TRBV9 and TRBJ1-2, with 8 bases lining up with TRBD1. There are 15 residues in the CDR3. J gave up 4 bases and V 0 bases, and 5 bases lay outside the gene matches. Looked up from germline, CDR1 is SGDLS and CDR2 is YYNGEE. CDR3 bases: TGTGCCAGCAGCGTAGCATCAGGGGGCACCTATGGCTACACCTTC. It specifies CASSVASGGTYGYTF.

The chain carries TRBV30 and TRBJ2-7, with 11 bases that match TRBD1. The CDR3 has 13 residues. V dropped 5 bases and J dropped 4; count of bases not matched to a gene: 4. Germline CDR1 is GTSNPN and CDR2 is SVGIG (reference sequence). The CDR3 sequence is CAWGTGGLYEQYF. Here the CDR3 DNA reads TGTGCCTGGGGGACAGGGGGTTTGTACGAGCAGTACTTC.

Turning to this clone: An end of the junction differs from the germline gene, which may be a read error. This CDR3 is CASSLGGWSNQPQHF. The CDR3 bases are TGCGCCAGCAGCTTGGGGGGCTGGAGCAATCAGCCCCAGCATTTT. This sequence joins TRBV5-6 and TRBJ1-5, with D perhaps TRBD1 (6 bases). Looked up from germline, CDR1 is SGHDT and CDR2 is YYEEEE. The CDR3 is 15 residues long.

The chain is built from TRBV18 and TRBJ2-7; 10 nucleotides match TRBD2. CDR1 KGHSH and CDR2 LQKENI come from the germline V gene. V shed 3 bases, J shed 6 bases, and the junction held 8 bases outside the gene matches. The CDR3 extends over 15 amino acids. The CDR3 nucleotides are TGTGCCAGCTCACCGTCAGCGGGAGGGCCCCGCGAGCAGTACTTC. Residues: CASSPSAGGPREQYF.

The chain recombines TRBV9 with TRBJ1-2; 7 bases match TRBD1. The CDR3 sequence is 14 residues long. CDR1 and CDR2 (germline): SGDLS, YYNGEE. Trimming took 0 bases from V and 3 from J; bases not matched to a gene: 2. CDR3 in DNA: TGTGCCAGCAGCGTAGCACAGGGGTACTATGGCTACACCTTC. Translated, it gives CASSVAQGYYGYTF.

V is TRBV5-1 and J is TRBJ2-7; TRBD2 matches at 11 bases. The germline V gene encodes CDR1 SGHRS and CDR2 YFSETQ. This CDR3 is built from 16 residues. J lost 2 bases, V lost 0 bases, and 4 bases had no gene match. The CDR3 region is CASSLGLAGPTYEQYF. The DNA of the CDR3 is TGCGCCAGCAGCTTGGGACTAGCGGGGCCGACCTACGAGCAGTACTTC.

The rearrangement uses TRBV10-1 and TRBJ2-1; the match to TRBD2 covers 12 bases. The V gene end was trimmed by 0 bases and the J gene end by 1 base; junction bases not matched to a gene: 4. The germline gives CDR1 WNHNN, CDR2 SYGVQD (reference sequence). The CDR3 is 18 amino acids. CDR3 loop: CASSESHGLAGSYNEQFF. The CDR3, as DNA: TGCGCCAGCAGTGAGTCTCATGGACTAGCGGGGTCCTACAATGAGCAGTTCTTC.

The V and J genes are TRBV7-6 and TRBJ2-1, with 7 bases matching TRBD1. The germline gives CDR1 SGHVS, CDR2 FNYEAQ. After removal of 5 bases from V and 4 bases from J, the junction contained 5 bases not matched to a gene. This CDR3 contains 14 residues. The CDR3 protein is CASSLETGYNEQFF. Here the CDR3 DNA reads TGTGCCAGCAGCCTCGAGACAGGGTACAATGAGCAGTTCTTC. The full variable domain, its missing parts supplied by reference TRBV7-6 and TRBJ2-1, is GAGVSQSPRYKVTKRGQDVALRCDPISGHVSLYWYRQALGQGPEFLTYFNYEAQQDKSGLPNDRFSAERPEGSISTLTIQRTEQRDSAMYRCASSLETGYNEQFFGPGTRLTVL.

The chain recombines TRBV10-1 with TRBJ2-4, with 7 bases fitting TRBD1. Germline assignment: CDR1 WNHNN and CDR2 SYGVQD (reference sequence). The CDR3 is made up of 16 amino acids. With V trimmed by 0 bases and J by 2 bases, 4 bases remained unmatched. The CDR3 sequence is CASSESRQGSKNIQYF. CDR3 coding DNA: TGCGCCAGCAGTGAGTCCCGACAGGGTTCCAAAAACATTCAGTACTTC.

The rearrangement links TRBV6-5 to TRBJ2-2; 9 bases map to TRBD1. CDR1 MNHEY and CDR2 SVGAGI come from the germline V gene. With V trimmed by 4 bases and J by 6 bases, 3 bases remained unmatched. This CDR3 is 14 amino acids long. The CDR3 coding sequence is TGTGCCAGCAGTTGGACAGGGGAAGCCGGGGAGCTGTTTTTT. Its protein product is CASSWTGEAGELFF.

This chain joins TRBV7-8 and TRBJ2-7; 13 bases agree with TRBD2. CDR3 size: 18 residues. The V gene's germline CDR1 is SGHVS and CDR2 FQNEAQ. Trimming took 5 bases from V and 2 from J; bases not matched to a gene: 12. For the CDR3, the DNA is TGTGCCAGCAGCCCGCGGACTAGCGGGAGAGGAAGGGCCTACGAGCAGTACTTC. Translated: CASSPRTSGRGRAYEQYF.

The chain is built from TRBV5-4 and TRBJ1-1; D is unclear. V gave up 6 bases and J gave up 2 bases, with 8 bases separating them. Germline CDR1 is SGHNT and CDR2 is YYREEE (reference sequence). The CDR3 is 12 amino acids. CDR3 loop: CASKEGNTEAFF. For the CDR3, the DNA is TGTGCCAGCAAAGAGGGTAACACTGAAGCTTTCTTT.

The CDR3 nucleotides are TGTGCCAGCAGCTTATTGGACAGAGCTAACTATGGCTACACCTTC. Protein product: CASSLLDRANYGYTF. The genes are TRBV7-9 and TRBJ1-2; weak D call: TRBD1 (6 bases). Trimming took off 2 bases at V and 0 bases at J, with 10 bases between the two ends. CDR1 and CDR2 from the germline V gene are SEHNR and FQNEAQ (reference sequence). This CDR3 spans 15 amino acids.

The rearrangement uses TRBV19 and TRBJ2-2; tentative D call: TRBD1 (5 bases). This CDR3 has 15 residues. CDR1 LNHDA and CDR2 SQIVND come from the germline V gene (reference sequence). V gave up 5 bases and J gave up 1 base, with 11 bases separating them. Written as DNA, the CDR3 is TGTGCCAGTAGTCCCAGACAGAAGAACACCGGGGAGCTGTTTTTT. This codes for CASSPRQKNTGELFF.

The V call is TRBV6-5, the J call TRBJ2-7; 7 positions match TRBD2. The germline gives CDR1 MNHEY, CDR2 SVGAGI. The V segment lost 6 bases and the J segment 6 bases; nucleotides outside the gene matches: 11. The CDR3 is 14 residues long. CDR3 sequence (DNA): TGTGCCAGCAGCAAACTAGCGTCTGAGTTCGAGCAGTACTTC. It specifies CASSKLASEFEQYF.

The gene calls are TRBV10-3 and TRBJ2-5, with 9 nucleotides matching TRBD2. CDR1 and CDR2 (germline): ENHRY, SYGVKD. Trimming cost V 10 bases and J 4 bases; bases outside gene matches: 13. The CDR3 has 15 amino acids. CDR3 in DNA: TGTGCCACCCAAAGAGCGGGAGGAGCGGGAGAGACCCAGTACTTC. It translates to CATQRAGGAGETQYF.

The J gene is TRBJ2-4, the V gene TRBV28; TRBD1 matches 9 bases. In germline, CDR1 is MDHEN, CDR2 SYDVKM. This CDR3 spans 14 amino acids. V gave up 4 bases and J gave up 6 bases; unmatched junction bases: 4. The CDR3 region is CASSWPDRGNIQYF. The CDR3, as DNA: TGTGCCAGCAGTTGGCCGGACAGGGGAAACATTCAGTACTTC.